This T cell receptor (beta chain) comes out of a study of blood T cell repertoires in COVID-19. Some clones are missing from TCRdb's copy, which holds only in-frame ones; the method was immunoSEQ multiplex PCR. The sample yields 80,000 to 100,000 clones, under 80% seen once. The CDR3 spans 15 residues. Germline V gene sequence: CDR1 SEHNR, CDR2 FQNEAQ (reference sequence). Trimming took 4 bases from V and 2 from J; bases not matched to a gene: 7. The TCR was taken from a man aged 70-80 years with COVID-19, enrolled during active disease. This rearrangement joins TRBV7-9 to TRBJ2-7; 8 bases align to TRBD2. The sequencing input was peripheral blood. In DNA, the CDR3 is TGTGCCAGCAGCTCCCTTAGCGGGAAGACCTACGAGCAGTACTTC. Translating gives CASSSLSGKTYEQYF.